These 11 T cell receptor beta chains originate from one sample sequenced in a study of CD8 T cells in ankylosing spondylitis. These TCRs are of unknown antigen specificity. One entry per CDR3 protein, called by TCRdb with MiXCR from the 5' RACE reads. The table has some 400,000 distinct CDR3 sequences, about 22% seen once. General study results and limits: Characteristic of ankylosing spondylitis blood, it appeared, was a TCR beta motif comprising several highly homologous variants.

Specimen: blood, either unsorted or a sorted T cell fraction (not recorded which). The receptors here all came from a male donor with ankylosing spondylitis.

This clonotype was recorded a few times. The rearrangement uses TRBV28 and TRBJ1-6; 8 positions match TRBD1. The CDR3 has 15 amino acids. The germline gives CDR1 MDHEN, CDR2 SYDVKM. V lost 7 bases to trimming and J lost 8 bases; unmatched junction nucleotides: 10. The CDR3, as DNA: TGTGCCAGCATGCCCCCAGGGGGCTTGCATTCACCCCTCCACTTT. It is translated as CASMPPGGLHSPLHF.

The chain joins TRBV5-1 to TRBJ2-7; no firm D call. V lost 0 bases to trimming and J lost 3 bases, with 13 bases between them. From germline, CDR1 is SGHRS and CDR2 YFSETQ. This CDR3 comprises 15 residues. CDR3 sequence (DNA): TGCGCCAGCAGCTTGGTGGCTCAGTCGGGCTACGAGCAGTACTTC. It codes for CASSLVAQSGYEQYF.

This chain uses TRBV5-1 with TRBJ2-1, with D possibly TRBD2 on 5 matching bases. The germline gives CDR1 SGHRS, CDR2 YFSETQ. V gave up 0 bases and J gave up 7 bases, with 11 bases separating them. CDR3 length: 14 amino acids. The CDR3 DNA reads TGCGCCAGCAGCTTGGCCGGGGTACGAAATGAGCAGTTCTTC. It codes for CASSLAGVRNEQFF.

This clonotype came up a few times. The chain joins TRBV29-1 to TRBJ2-7, with 12 bases that match TRBD2. V lost 3 bases and J lost 2; bases outside the gene matches: 11. Per germline, CDR1 SQVTM and CDR2 ANQGSEA. The CDR3 runs 17 residues. CDR3 sequence (DNA): TGCAGCGTTGAGGGACAGGGCACTAGCGGGAGGACCTACGAGCAGTACTTC. This sequence encodes CSVEGQGTSGRTYEQYF.

There are a few counts of this clonotype. The chain recombines TRBV9 with TRBJ2-1; D ambiguous. The germline V gene encodes CDR1 SGDLS and CDR2 YYNGEE. Trimming stripped 0 bases from V and 5 bases from J, with 6 bases between. The CDR3 consists of 13 residues. CDR3 in DNA: TGTGCCAGCAGCGTAGGCAGTAACAATGAGCAGTTCTTC. Translating it yields CASSVGSNNEQFF.

This chain links TRBV7-3 with TRBJ2-3; D ambiguous. CDR3 length: 15 residues. Germline CDR1 is SGHTA and CDR2 is FQGTGA. Deletions cut 5 bases from V and 2 bases from J, with 14 bases between. CDR3 bases: TGTGCCAGCAGCCCGACTCCTACCTACACAGATACGCAGTATTTT. Protein: CASSPTPTYTDTQYF.

J is TRBJ2-7 and V is TRBV30, with D maybe TRBD1 (6 bases). The CDR3 has 12 amino acids. V lost 2 bases and J lost 3, with 8 bases in between. Germline V gives CDR1 GTSNPN, CDR2 SVGIG (reference sequence). The CDR3 DNA reads as TGTGCCTGGAGTCGGGACAACTACGAGCAGTACTTC. It yields the protein CAWSRDNYEQYF.

The gene calls are TRBV11-2 and TRBJ1-1, with no clear D. CDR1 and CDR2 (germline): SGHAT, FQNNGV. The length of the CDR3 is 15 residues. V gave up 4 bases and J gave up 4 bases, with 16 bases separating them. The CDR3 DNA is TGTGCCAGCAGCTCCCGCACGGGCCTAGGCACTGAAGCTTTCTTT. This codes for CASSSRTGLGTEAFF.

The DNA for the CDR3 is TGCGCCAGCAGCGTCCTTCCGGGACAGTACAATGAGCAGTTCTTC. It is translated as CASSVLPGQYNEQFF. The chain combines TRBV5-1 with TRBJ2-1; 7 bases map to TRBD1. This CDR3 spans 15 amino acids. The junction had 8 bases not matched to a gene; V was cut back by 4 bases and J by 4 bases. Germline assignment: CDR1 SGHRS and CDR2 YFSETQ.

V gene TRBV11-2 combines with J gene TRBJ2-5; possibly TRBD1 for D (6 bases). V lost 1 base and J lost 2, with 14 bases in between. Germline assignment: CDR1 SGHAT and CDR2 FQNNGV. The CDR3 runs 16 residues. The chain's CDR3 is CASSLGPGVSQETQYF. CDR3 coding DNA: TGTGCCAGCAGCTTAGGCCCAGGGGTTTCACAAGAGACCCAGTACTTC.

The chain recombines TRBV3-1 with TRBJ2-3; tentatively, D is TRBD2 (5 bases). This CDR3 is 11 amino acids long. Looked up from germline, CDR1 is LGHDT and CDR2 is YNNKEL (reference sequence). Trimming stripped 0 bases from V and 10 bases from J, with 5 bases between. In DNA, the CDR3 is TGTGCCAGCAGCCAAGACGGGGCGCAGTATTTT. This translates into CASSQDGAQYF.